The clone carrying this T cell receptor beta chain was seen just once. No antigen is known for it. This sample stems from a study of shared clonotypes between healthy human individuals. Findings and caveats of the study: Naive subsets tended to show greater estimated richness than memory subsets.

Unmatched junction bases numbered 10, after V lost 7 bases and J lost 9 bases. Germline CDR1 reads SQVTM; CDR2 reads ANQGSEA. This CDR3 is built from 13 residues. The repertoire was sequenced with immunoSEQ multiplex PCR; TCRdb's copy has only in-frame clones and lacks some. The sample contains 950,000 to 1,100,000 clones, approximately 70% of which appear only once. Both subsets, CD45RA+ naive and CD45RA-negative memory, were split from the CD4+ cells. The sequence derives from a man younger than 35 in good health. The gene calls are TRBV29-1 and TRBJ2-2; TRBD1 matches at 8 bases. The sample consisted of memory CD4+ T cells sorted from blood. The sample's subset: CD45RA-negative fraction. CDR3 sequence: CSAKLQGVRELFF. Written as DNA, the CDR3 is TGCAGCGCTAAGTTACAGGGGGTCAGGGAGCTGTTTTTT.